This section outlines one T cell receptor beta chain sequence together with its context. This sample was included in a study of shared T cell receptors in the human thymus. The repertoire was sequenced with immunoSEQ multiplex PCR; TCRdb's copy has only in-frame clones and lacks some. The sample includes around 730,000 clones, 70% to 90% seen only once; the top ten take more than 0.008%. The CDR3 is 19 amino acids. V was cut by 7 bases and J by 10 bases, with 32 bases left in between. Germline values: CDR1 SGHAT, CDR2 FQNNGV. This sample was also put to use in a study of human thymus T cells. That investigation notes: The donor group consisted of healthy Finnish infants who were having corrective surgery for congenital heart defects. In corrective heart surgery, resections were taken, and these provided the thymus tissue.

The sequenced material came from thymocytes. The chain employs TRBV11-2 and TRBJ1-6; possible D gene TRBD1, 6 bases. This clonotype originated in a girl under three years old with a congenital heart defect. CDR3 loop: CASKTVEGSQGKKDSPLHF. CDR3 nucleotides: TGTGCCAGCAAAACCGTAGAGGGCAGCCAGGGGAAAAAGGACTCACCCCTCCACTTT. Looking up the rest from reference TRBV11-2 and TRBJ1-6 gives the full variable domain: EAGVAQSPRYKIIEKRQSVAFWCNPISGHATLYWYQQILGQGPKLLIQFQNNGVVDDSQLPKDRFSAERLKGVDSTLKIQPAKLEDSAVYLCASKTVEGSQGKKDSPLHFGNGTRLTVT.